The following is a T cell receptor (beta chain) sequence with its context. V trimming: 5 bases; J trimming: 6 bases; junction bases outside the gene matches: 8. The germline V gene has CDR1 SGDLS and CDR2 YYNGEE. This CDR3 region has 15 residues. This table comes from immunoSEQ multiplex PCR, and its TCRdb copy is limited to in-frame clones, with some not included. Counted here are roughly 93,000 clones, less than 90% occurring once; the ten biggest clones make up roughly 9.7%. The data belong to a study of control samples from healthy donors and cancer patients. The rearrangement joins TRBV9 to TRBJ1-6; 7 nucleotides agree with TRBD1. The receptor's source is a woman in her 50s with colorectal cancer. Sequenced: PBMCs. As DNA, the CDR3 is TGTGCCAGCAGTACCCGGGACAGCCTTAATTCACCCCTCCACTTT. Translating gives CASSTRDSLNSPLHF.